Listed below are T cell receptor beta chains from one sample, sequenced in a study of blood T cell repertoires in COVID-19. The data were produced by immunoSEQ multiplex PCR, yet TCRdb's version contains in-frame clones alone and is incomplete. The sample includes 14,000 to 15,000 clones, 65% to 85% of them seen just once. Sequencing was done on a sample of peripheral blood. These receptors all stem from a human donor in a cohort sampled during active COVID-19. Both conserved end residues are part of each CDR3. Fields, in order: clone size, J gene, D gene, V gene, CDR3 DNA, CDR3 protein. D genes are given only for firm matches. The listing skips clone size in some rows; elsewhere it reads once, few, many or a size class.

clone size: NA
J gene: TRBJ2-3
D gene: NA
V gene: TRBV5-1
CDR3 DNA: TGCGCCAGCAGCTCAAACACAGATACGCAGTATTTT
CDR3 protein: CASSSNTDTQYF

clone size: NA
J gene: TRBJ1-1
D gene: TRBD1
V gene: TRBV28
CDR3 DNA: TGTGCCAGCAGTGCAACCGGGACAGGGGATGAAGCTTTCTTT
CDR3 protein: CASSATGTGDEAFF

clone size: NA
J gene: TRBJ2-2
D gene: TRBD1
V gene: TRBV7-2
CDR3 DNA: TGTGCCAGCAGTTTACAGGGGGCCGGCACCGGGGAGCTGTTTTTT
CDR3 protein: CASSLQGAGTGELFF

clone size: NA
J gene: TRBJ2-2
D gene: NA
V gene: TRBV28
CDR3 DNA: TGTGCCAGCAGTGCAGCGGGACAGGTGAACACCGGGGAGCTGTTTTTT
CDR3 protein: CASSAAGQVNTGELFF

clone size: NA
J gene: TRBJ1-6
D gene: NA
V gene: TRBV4-1
CDR3 DNA: TGCGCCAGCAGCCAAGAGGGGGGTATGAATTCACCCCTCCACTTT
CDR3 protein: CASSQEGGMNSPLHF

clone size: NA
J gene: TRBJ2-5
D gene: TRBD1
V gene: TRBV5-1
CDR3 DNA: TGCGCCAGCAGTACCGGGACAGGGAGTAGTGAGACCCAGTACTTC
CDR3 protein: CASSTGTGSSETQYF

clone size: NA
J gene: TRBJ2-3
D gene: TRBD2
V gene: TRBV7-3
CDR3 DNA: TGTGCCAGCAGCTTAGAAGGACTAGCGGGAGGCACAGATACGCAGTATTTT
CDR3 protein: CASSLEGLAGGTDTQYF

clone size: NA
J gene: TRBJ1-6
D gene: NA
V gene: TRBV11-3
CDR3 DNA: TGTGCCAGCAGTCAGACGCCTAGCGGTTCACCCCTCCACTTT
CDR3 protein: CASSQTPSGSPLHF

clone size: NA
J gene: TRBJ2-3
D gene: NA
V gene: TRBV27
CDR3 DNA: TGTGCCAGCAGTTTATCGGGAGCCGGGACGCAGTATTTT
CDR3 protein: CASSLSGAGTQYF

clone size: NA
J gene: TRBJ2-2
D gene: TRBD1
V gene: TRBV4-1
CDR3 DNA: TGCGCCAGCAGCCGAACAGAGGGGTTGACAGGGCTAGGGACCGGGGAGCTGTTTTTT
CDR3 protein: CASSRTEGLTGLGTGELFF

clone size: few
J gene: TRBJ2-7
D gene: NA
V gene: TRBV20-1
CDR3 DNA: TGCAGTGCTAGTTTCCCCCTCCTTGGTAGCCCCGAGCAGTACTTC
CDR3 protein: CSASFPLLGSPEQYF

clone size: NA
J gene: TRBJ2-7
D gene: TRBD1
V gene: TRBV5-6
CDR3 DNA: TGTGCCAGCAGCTTGGCCAGGGGGCTTAGCGAGCAGTACTTC
CDR3 protein: CASSLARGLSEQYF

clone size: NA
J gene: TRBJ2-1
D gene: NA
V gene: TRBV28
CDR3 DNA: TGTGCCAGCAGCAGCCTTTTACGGGGAGGCGAGCAGTTCTTC
CDR3 protein: CASSSLLRGGEQFF

clone size: NA
J gene: TRBJ1-3
D gene: NA
V gene: TRBV2
CDR3 DNA: TGTGCCAGCAGTCCTCAGGACATAGAGGGAAACACCATATATTTT
CDR3 protein: CASSPQDIEGNTIYF

clone size: few
J gene: TRBJ2-7
D gene: TRBD1
V gene: TRBV19
CDR3 DNA: TGTGCCAGTAGTGTCGGGACAGCGAAATACTACGAGCAGTACTTC
CDR3 protein: CASSVGTAKYYEQYF

clone size: NA
J gene: TRBJ2-2
D gene: NA
V gene: TRBV5-1
CDR3 DNA: TGCGCCAGCAGTATTTACCGGTCAACCGGGGAGCTGTTTTTT
CDR3 protein: CASSIYRSTGELFF

clone size: medium-sized
J gene: TRBJ1-2
D gene: TRBD1
V gene: TRBV10-2
CDR3 DNA: TGCGCCAGCAGCCGGACAGGGAATGGCTACACCTTC
CDR3 protein: CASSRTGNGYTF

clone size: NA
J gene: TRBJ2-3
D gene: NA
V gene: TRBV30
CDR3 DNA: TGTGCCTGGAGTCGGGATTCAGTGCCCTCCACAGATACGCAGTATTTT
CDR3 protein: CAWSRDSVPSTDTQYF

clone size: medium-sized
J gene: TRBJ1-1
D gene: NA
V gene: TRBV7-2
CDR3 DNA: TGTGCCAGCAGCCTGAGTCCTGCCATGAACACTGAAGCTTTCTTT
CDR3 protein: CASSLSPAMNTEAFF

clone size: NA
J gene: TRBJ2-5
D gene: NA
V gene: TRBV11-3
CDR3 DNA: TGTGCCAGCAGCTTAGTAGCGTCCGTGGAGACCCAGTACTTC
CDR3 protein: CASSLVASVETQYF